The 18 T cell receptor beta chains below come from one sample, sequenced in a study of blood T cell repertoires in COVID-19. Assay: immunoSEQ multiplex PCR; the TCRdb copy retains only in-frame clones and omits some. The data show about 46,000 clones, 80% to 90% seen once. Sequencing input: peripheral blood. These receptors came from a man aged 50 to 60 with acute or convalescent COVID-19.

The chain is built from TRBV4-2 and TRBJ2-3, with D possibly being TRBD2 (6 bases). Germline assignment: CDR1 LGHNA and CDR2 YNFKEQ. The CDR3 has 15 residues. Trimming cost V 0 bases and J 6 bases, with 13 bases left between them. CDR3: CASSQDRRERDTQYF. CDR3 DNA: TGTGCCAGCAGCCAAGATCGACGGGAGCGTGATACGCAGTATTTT.

The chain links TRBV3-1 (or the pseudogene TRBV3-2) to TRBJ1-2, with 8 bases aligning to TRBD1. Germline values: CDR1 LGHDT, CDR2 YNNKEL (reference sequence). Losses at the gene ends were 4 bases for V and 3 bases for J; bases not matched to a gene: 4. The CDR3 loop spans 14 amino acids. DNA for the CDR3: TGTGCCAGCAGCCTGACAGGGGCGGACTATGGCTACACCTTC. Translation: CASSLTGADYGYTF.

The chain is built from TRBV24-1 and TRBJ2-7, with a possible D match to TRBD2 (7 bases). This CDR3 is 16 amino acids long. Germline V gene lookup returns CDR1 KGHDR and CDR2 SFDVKD. The V end lost 2 bases, the J end lost 1 base, and 14 bases lay between the germline ends. The CDR3, as DNA: TGTGCCACCAGTGATTCACAGGGAGGGTTTTCCTACGAGCAGTACTTC. It translates to CATSDSQGGFSYEQYF.

The CDR3 reads CASSQGRTGQEKLFF. The CDR3 DNA reads TGTGCCAGCAGCCAAGGGAGGACAGGTCAGGAAAAACTGTTTTTT. The rearrangement links TRBV14 to TRBJ1-4, with 7 bases matching TRBD1. The CDR3 is 15 residues long. V was pared by 1 base and J by 8 bases, with 7 bases of the junction left unmatched. Germline V gene lookup returns CDR1 SGHDN and CDR2 FVKESK.

This chain links TRBV24-1 with TRBJ2-2, with 7 nucleotides matching TRBD1. V was clipped by 10 bases and J by 1 base; unmatched bases: 8. Germline CDR1 is KGHDR and CDR2 is SFDVKD. The CDR3 has 15 residues. CDR3 residues: CATSTGRLNTGELFF. The CDR3 bases are TGTGCCACTTCGACAGGGCGATTGAACACCGGGGAGCTGTTTTTT.

This rearrangement joins TRBV29-1 to TRBJ1-3, with a tentative D call TRBD1 (6 bases). Looked up from germline, CDR1 is SQVTM and CDR2 is ANQGSEA. The CDR3 has 13 amino acids. V was cut by 6 bases and J by 4 bases, with 13 bases left in between. CDR3 region: CSVSGQDGNTIYF. The CDR3 DNA is TGCAGCGTCTCGGGACAAGACGGAAACACCATATATTTT.

This clone was recorded only once. The V gene is TRBV27, the J gene TRBJ2-7; D is perhaps TRBD1 (6 bases). Trimming took 6 bases from V and 9 from J, leaving 18 bases between them. The CDR3 spans 13 residues. Germline values: CDR1 MNHEY, CDR2 SMNVEV (reference sequence). CDR3 coding DNA: TGTGCCAGCAGCGATGACAGGATTGGACGGCAGTACTTC. Translating gives CASSDDRIGRQYF.

The chain joins TRBV5-6 to TRBJ1-2; D not resolved. Trimming took 1 base from V and 2 from J, leaving 12 bases between them. Germline CDR1 SGHDT, CDR2 YYEEEE. There are 15 residues in the CDR3. The CDR3 DNA sequence: TGTGCCAGCAGCTTGACCGGAGGAGGGAACTATGGCTACACCTTC. This codes for CASSLTGGGNYGYTF. The whole variable domain, remainder taken from reference TRBV5-6 and TRBJ1-2, is DAGVTQSPTHLIKTRGQQVTLRCSPKSGHDTVSWYQQALGQGPQFIFQYYEEEERQRGNFPDRFSGHQFPNYSSELNVNALLLGDSALYLCASSLTGGGNYGYTFGSGTRLTVV.

This CDR3 reads CASSFGQPQHF. CDR3 in DNA: TGTGCCAGCAGTTTCGGGCAGCCCCAGCATTTT. The rearrangement links TRBV12-3 or TRBV12-4 to TRBJ1-5, with unresolved D. The CDR3 is made up of 11 amino acids. Deletions cut 3 bases from V and 7 bases from J, with 4 bases between.

Only one count was recorded for this clone. The chain has TRBV9 and TRBJ2-1; TRBD2 agrees at 10 bases. Germline CDR1 and CDR2: SGDLS and YYNGEE. V dropped 0 bases and J dropped 0; count of bases not matched to a gene: 6. The CDR3 consists of 18 residues. CDR3 coding DNA: TGTGCCAGCAGCGTAGGGAGTAGCGGGGGGAGCTCCTACAATGAGCAGTTCTTC. Its protein is CASSVGSSGGSSYNEQFF.

The table lists this clone with a count of one. The chain links TRBV7-2 to TRBJ1-1; 8 bases agree with TRBD1. The CDR3 has 15 residues. Germline lookup yields CDR1 SGHTA and CDR2 FQGNSA. The V gene end was trimmed by 2 bases and the J gene end by 4 bases; junction bases not matched to a gene: 6. The chain's CDR3 is CASSLPRQGSTEAFF. In DNA form, the CDR3 reads TGTGCCAGCAGCTTACCTCGACAGGGGAGCACTGAAGCTTTCTTT. Using reference TRBV7-2 and TRBJ1-1 for the parts outside the CDR3, the full variable domain is GAGVSQSPSNKVTEKGKDVELRCDPISGHTALYWYRQSLGQGLEFLIYFQGNSAPDKSGLPSDRFSAERTGGSVSTLTIQRTQQEDSAVYLCASSLPRQGSTEAFFGQGTRLTVV.

The rearrangement links TRBV2 to TRBJ1-1; D may be TRBD1 (5 bases). Between the trimmed V and J ends, which lost 1 base and 3 bases, there was a span of 12 bases. This CDR3 contains 15 residues. Per germline, CDR1 SNHLY and CDR2 FYNNEI. Written as DNA, the CDR3 is TGTGCCAGCAGTGAAGAGGCAGGGATGTACACTGAAGCTTTCTTT. This encodes CASSEEAGMYTEAFF.

The V call is TRBV20-1, the J call TRBJ2-3, with 8 bases identical to TRBD1. The germline V gene has CDR1 DFQATT and CDR2 SNEGSKA (reference sequence). The CDR3 runs to 17 residues. The ends lost 3 bases at V and 2 bases at J; junction bases unmatched: 13. CDR3 in amino acids: CSASPNSGGAFTDTQYF. The CDR3 DNA reads as TGCAGTGCTAGTCCTAATTCAGGGGGCGCCTTCACAGATACGCAGTATTTT.

The chain combines TRBV9 with TRBJ1-2; D ambiguous. V gave up 0 bases and J gave up 6 bases, with 15 bases separating them. CDR3 size: 15 residues. Germline V CDR1 and CDR2: SGDLS, YYNGEE. The CDR3 nucleotides read TGTGCCAGCAGCGTAGATGACCTAGACTCCCATGGCTACACCTTC. This translates into CASSVDDLDSHGYTF.

In its sample, this clone was seen a few times. The J gene is TRBJ2-5, the V gene TRBV6-6; 7 bases match TRBD2. Trimming removed 4 bases from V and 2 bases from J; junction bases left unmatched: 10. Germline assignment: CDR1 MNHNY and CDR2 SVGAGI (reference sequence). This CDR3 has 16 residues. This CDR3 is CASSSPGRVRQETQYF. The CDR3 DNA reads as TGTGCCAGCAGTTCACCGGGGAGGGTCCGACAAGAGACCCAGTACTTC.

The V gene is TRBV14, the J gene TRBJ2-7, with D perhaps TRBD2 (7 bases). The CDR3 contains 18 residues. V was clipped by 6 bases and J by 0 bases, with 24 bases between them. Germline-derived CDR1 and CDR2 are SGHDN and FVKESK. The CDR3 coding sequence is TGTGCCAGCAGTTCCCAGAAAAACGCGGGGGCTAACTCCTACGAGCAGTACTTC. As protein: CASSSQKNAGANSYEQYF. Full variable domain (outside the CDR3, taken from reference TRBV14 and TRBJ2-7): EAGVTQFPSHSVIEKGQTVTLRCDPISGHDNLYWYRRVMGKEIKFLLHFVKESKQDESGMPNNRFLAERTGGTYSTLKVQPAELEDSGVYFCASSSQKNAGANSYEQYFGPGTRLTVT.

This clone was observed a single time. The chain combines TRBV7-6 with TRBJ2-1; maybe TRBD1 (6 bases). This CDR3 has 14 amino acids. The V end lost 2 bases, the J end lost 8 bases, and 13 bases lay between the germline ends. CDR1 SGHVS and CDR2 FNYEAQ come from the germline V gene. CDR3 region: CASSLMSGADEQFF. CDR3 DNA sequence: TGTGCCAGCAGCTTAATGTCAGGGGCCGATGAGCAGTTCTTC.

This clone was observed once. This chain links TRBV18 with TRBJ2-2; 7 nucleotides line up with TRBD2. There are 18 residues in the CDR3. Germline V gene lookup returns CDR1 KGHSH and CDR2 LQKENI. The J segment lost 1 base and the V segment lost 4 bases, leaving 12 bases of the junction unmatched. CDR3 region: CASSQRPAGYVNTGELFF. The CDR3 coding sequence is TGTGCCAGCTCACAAAGGCCAGCGGGGTACGTGAACACCGGGGAGCTGTTTTTT.